Shown below are 20 T cell receptor beta chains from a single sample sequenced in a study of Tregs in tolerant kidney transplant recipients (dated by TCRdb to between 2018 and 2021). The library was produced with the immunoSEQ multiplex PCR assay. TCRdb stores this immuneACCESS table with in-frame sequences only. Part of the clones is absent; in the studies checked, under half of the shortfall reflects unresolved V genes, and no reason is known for the rest. For this sample the table gives some 250,000 clones, of which 80% to 85% were detected only once. The top ten clones comprise 0.64% of the sample. The sequenced sample consisted of CD4+ T cells from blood. The receptors were gathered from a human donor in good health.

The chain uses TRBV5-1 and TRBJ1-6, with D unclear. Deletions cut 0 bases from V and 6 bases from J, with 10 bases between. Per germline, CDR1 SGHRS and CDR2 YFSETQ. This CDR3 has 15 residues. CDR3 in amino acids: CASSLAGRANSPLHF. The CDR3 coding sequence is TGCGCCAGCAGCTTGGCCGGCAGAGCTAATTCACCCCTCCACTTT.

The table lists this clone with a few counts. The chain carries TRBV2 and TRBJ2-2, with unresolved D. The CDR3 covers 14 residues. V lost 6 bases to trimming and J lost 5 bases, with 13 bases between them. Germline-derived CDR1 and CDR2 are SNHLY and FYNNEI. CDR3 residues: CASRGPGATGELFF. CDR3 DNA: TGTGCCAGCAGAGGCCCAGGAGCTACCGGGGAGCTGTTTTTT.

The rearrangement uses TRBV19 and TRBJ2-5; D assignment may be TRBD1 or TRBD2 (5 bases each). V was pared by 3 bases and J by 4 bases, with 21 bases between. The CDR3 is 17 amino acids. Germline lookup yields CDR1 LNHDA and CDR2 SQIVND (reference sequence). DNA of the CDR3: TGTGCCAGTAGTATTCGGACTCAGAGGGGATATGGAGAGACCCAGTACTTC. As protein: CASSIRTQRGYGETQYF.

The genes are TRBV6-5 and TRBJ2-7, with TRBD1 matching over 12 bases. The length of the CDR3 is 16 residues. Germline CDR1 and CDR2: MNHEY and SVGAGI. After removal of 2 bases from V and 5 bases from J, the junction contained 7 bases not matched to a gene. CDR3 amino acids: CASSYKPGQGANEQYF. The CDR3 DNA sequence: TGTGCCAGCAGTTACAAGCCGGGACAGGGGGCCAACGAGCAGTACTTC.

J is TRBJ2-1 and V is TRBV10-1; D gene uncertain. V lost 3 bases to trimming and J lost 7 bases, with 13 bases between them. Germline V gene sequence: CDR1 WNHNN, CDR2 SYGVQD (reference sequence). The CDR3 length is 14 residues. The CDR3 is CASSEVRQDNEQFF. The CDR3 nucleotides are TGCGCCAGCAGTGAAGTCCGGCAGGATAATGAGCAGTTCTTC.

This clone was seen a few times. The chain joins TRBV6-5 to TRBJ1-2, with 9 bases aligning to TRBD1. V was clipped by 6 bases and J by 7 bases; unmatched bases: 3. Germline V gene sequence: CDR1 MNHEY, CDR2 SVGAGI. The CDR3 extends over 12 amino acids. The CDR3 region has the DNA TGTGCCAGCAGAGGACAGGGGCCTGGCTACACCTTC. Amino acids: CASRGQGPGYTF.

The chain combines TRBV6-4 with TRBJ2-1; 7 bases are a match to TRBD2. CDR1 is MRHNA, CDR2 SNTAGT, per germline. Germline trimming cut 3 bases from V and 2 bases from J; bases unmatched to any gene: 7. This CDR3 spans 16 amino acids. The DNA for the CDR3 is TGTGCCAGCAGTGATTCACCGGGGGGACCCTACAATGAGCAGTTCTTC. This encodes CASSDSPGGPYNEQFF.

This chain connects TRBV19 to TRBJ1-1; the D is unclear. Germline values: CDR1 LNHDA, CDR2 SQIVND (reference sequence). The CDR3 loop spans 12 amino acids. V was cut by 3 bases and J by 11 bases, with 13 bases left in between. CDR3 sequence: CASSMSGLLAFF. CDR3 nucleotides: TGTGCCAGTAGTATGAGCGGACTCCTCGCTTTCTTT.

This chain uses TRBV13 with TRBJ2-1, with 14 nucleotides matching TRBD2. With 1 base clipped from V and 6 bases from J, the junction kept 2 bases outside the gene matches. Looked up from germline, CDR1 is PRHDT and CDR2 is FYEKMQ (reference sequence). The CDR3 has 16 residues. CDR3: CASSLVGLAGVNEQFF. The CDR3 nucleotides are TGTGCCAGCAGCTTAGTGGGACTAGCGGGGGTCAATGAGCAGTTCTTC.

The gene calls are TRBV2 and TRBJ1-5; D is perhaps TRBD1 (5 bases). This CDR3 spans 14 amino acids. With 8 bases removed from V and 4 bases from J, the gap between germline ends came to 15 bases. Germline V gene lookup returns CDR1 SNHLY and CDR2 FYNNEI. The CDR3 DNA is TGTGCCAGCCGCGGAGACAGCCCTAATCAGCCCCAGCATTTT. Translation gives CASRGDSPNQPQHF. Looking up the rest from reference TRBV2 and TRBJ1-5 gives the full variable domain: EPEVTQTPSHQVTQMGQEVILRCVPISNHLYFYWYRQILGQKVEFLVSFYNNEISEKSEIFDDQFSVERPDGSNFTLKIRSTKLEDSAMYFCASRGDSPNQPQHFGDGTRLSIL.

This chain's CDR3 is CASSPRQGTAGANVLTF. The CDR3 DNA reads TGTGCCAGCAGCCCCCGACAGGGGACAGCAGGGGCCAACGTCCTGACTTTC. This rearrangement joins TRBV5-4 to TRBJ2-6; TRBD1 matches at 8 bases. Per the germline V gene, CDR1 is SGHNT and CDR2 is YYREEE (reference sequence). The ends lost 4 bases at V and 4 bases at J; junction bases unmatched: 10. The CDR3 runs 17 residues.

The chain employs TRBV5-4 and TRBJ2-3; 8 bases map to TRBD1. With V trimmed by 4 bases and J by 4 bases, 5 bases remained unmatched. Germline V lookup: CDR1 SGHNT, CDR2 YYREEE (reference sequence). CDR3 size: 14 residues. This CDR3 reads CASSSRGLADTQYF. For the CDR3, the DNA is TGTGCCAGCAGCAGCAGGGGGCTGGCAGATACGCAGTATTTT.

The chain links TRBV7-9 to TRBJ2-5; TRBD1 or TRBD2 may be the D gene (5 bases each). V was pared by 1 base and J by 5 bases, with 14 bases between. CDR1 SEHNR and CDR2 FQNEAQ come from the germline V gene (reference sequence). CDR3 length: 15 amino acids. The CDR3 DNA sequence: TGTGCCAGCAGCTTAGTCCGGCAGGGAGAGGAGACCCAGTACTTC. Its protein product is CASSLVRQGEETQYF.

The chain employs TRBV10-1 and TRBJ2-2; either TRBD1 or TRBD2 may fit D (6 bases each). CDR3 length: 17 residues. Germline values: CDR1 WNHNN, CDR2 SYGVQD (reference sequence). V was pared by 6 bases and J by 0 bases, with 17 bases between. The CDR3 loop is CASSPLGGSANTGELFF. CDR3 coding DNA: TGCGCCAGCAGCCCGCTGGGGGGCTCAGCGAACACCGGGGAGCTGTTTTTT.

The V and J genes are TRBV6-6 and TRBJ1-2, with D perhaps TRBD1 (5 bases). The ends were cut back, 6 bases at V and 3 bases at J, with 17 bases in the middle. From germline, CDR1 is MNHNY and CDR2 SVGAGI (reference sequence). The CDR3 contains 15 residues. CDR3 sequence reads: CASRHQTDSYYGYTF. The CDR3 DNA reads as TGTGCCAGCAGGCACCAGACAGATTCCTACTATGGCTACACCTTC.

The V call is TRBV5-1, the J call TRBJ2-5; D perhaps matches TRBD1 (5 bases). CDR1 is SGHRS, CDR2 YFSETQ, per germline. The CDR3 length is 14 residues. V was clipped by 4 bases and J by 0 bases, with 10 bases between them. This CDR3 reads CASSDGRDQETQYF. The CDR3, as DNA: TGCGCCAGCAGCGATGGCAGGGACCAAGAGACCCAGTACTTC.

In this sample, this clone turned up once. V and J are TRBV28 and TRBJ2-7; 13 nucleotides match TRBD2. The J segment lost 10 bases and the V segment lost 2 bases, leaving 5 bases of the junction unmatched. This CDR3 is built from 14 residues. From germline, CDR1 is MDHEN and CDR2 SYDVKM. The CDR3 loop reads CASSLGTSGKEQYF. The CDR3 nucleotides read TGTGCCAGCAGTTTAGGGACTAGCGGGAAAGAACAGTACTTC. The variable domain in full, completed from reference TRBV28 and TRBJ2-7, reads DVKVTQSSRYLVKRTGEKVFLECVQDMDHENMFWYRQDPGLGLRLIYFSYDVKMKEKGDIPEGYSVSREKKERFSLILESASTNQTSMYLCASSLGTSGKEQYFGPGTRLTVT.

V gene TRBV6-1 combines with J gene TRBJ2-7, with 10 positions matching TRBD1. Germline CDR1 reads MNHNS; CDR2 reads SASEGT. With 10 bases clipped from V and 1 base from J, the junction kept 10 bases outside the gene matches. The length of the CDR3 is 15 residues. This CDR3 reads CATDAMGQGSYEQYF. As DNA, the CDR3 is TGTGCCACCGATGCGATGGGACAGGGGTCCTACGAGCAGTACTTC.

This chain connects TRBV10-1 to TRBJ2-1, with D perhaps matching TRBD1 or TRBD2 (5 bases each). Trimming removed 4 bases from V and 3 bases from J, with 10 bases in between. The CDR3 is 14 residues long. Looked up from germline, CDR1 is WNHNN and CDR2 is SYGVQD (reference sequence). The CDR3 loop is CASSVGDHYNEQFF. The DNA of the CDR3 is TGCGCCAGCAGTGTAGGGGACCACTACAATGAGCAGTTCTTC.

The rearrangement uses TRBV30 and TRBJ1-2; D might be TRBD1 (5 bases). The CDR3 consists of 14 residues. V was clipped by 8 bases and J by 2 bases, with 18 bases between them. Germline loops: CDR1 GTSNPN, CDR2 SVGIG (reference sequence). The DNA for the CDR3 is TGTGCCGGGACCGCCACTACTATAAACTATGGCTACACCTTC. Translation gives CAGTATTINYGYTF.